Detailed here is one TCR beta chain. Its cognate antigen is unknown. The data derive from a study of CD8 T cells in ankylosing spondylitis. Overall study results and limits: Some of the motif variants had earlier been found in reactive arthritis patients' fluid and blood. A motif in TCR beta, a set of about eight highly homologous variants, appeared characteristic of ankylosing spondylitis blood.

CDR1 and CDR2 from the germline V gene are MNHEY and SVGAGI. Trimming removed 0 bases from V and 4 bases from J, with 10 bases in between. CDR3 length equals 15 residues. For TCR beta, libraries came from quantitative 5'-RACE with molecular barcodes. TCRdb called the 5' RACE reads again in MiXCR, with one record for every CDR3 protein. This table has about 840,000 distinct CDR3 sequences, about an eighth appearing once. The chain has TRBV6-5 and TRBJ1-5, with no clear D. Input material: blood, either unsorted or a sorted T cell fraction (not recorded which). The sequence was collected from a male donor with ankylosing spondylitis. CDR3 coding DNA: TGTGCCAGCAGTTACTCCGGGTTCTCTAATCAGCCCCAGCATTTT. This codes for CASSYSGFSNQPQHF.